What follows is one TCR beta chain and its context. The antigen remains unidentified. Clones were sequenced by immunoSEQ multiplex PCR, and TCRdb holds only the in-frame ones, with some missing. Of some 200,000 clones listed, about 93% are singletons. This record comes from a study of T cell responses to AZD1222 COVID-19 vaccine. Study-wide points: Spike-specific TCR breadth rose after two AZD1222 doses, and depth rose as well. Clonal diversity may have been underestimated, and the donors were mostly white British, with more females than males. Seropositive status at baseline applied to only 6 or 7 AZD1222 recipients. In all cases, repertoires were sampled only after the peak T cell response.

This CDR3 has 18 amino acids. CDR1 is SGHRS, CDR2 YFSETQ, per germline. V was pared by 4 bases and J by 4 bases, with 16 bases of the junction left unmatched. J is TRBJ2-3 and V is TRBV5-1; TRBD2 agrees at 9 bases. Source: peripheral blood, taken on day 0 of MenACWY control vaccination. The TCR originated in an adult in good health. This chain's CDR3 is CASSSSGGPSVLADTQYF. In DNA form, the CDR3 reads TGCGCCAGCAGCAGTAGCGGGGGTCCCTCAGTTTTGGCAGATACGCAGTATTTT.